This T cell receptor beta chain was identified in a study of T cells after yellow fever vaccination. In the study overall: Preparation of the low-cell-number fractions used SMART-Seq v4 Ultra Low Input. Study results and limitations: The booster response re-showed most primary clones: approximately 95% CD4, 88% CD8. Shared CD4/CD8 clonotypes were a small share, likely from convergent recombination.

This CDR3 region has 14 residues. V dropped 0 bases and J dropped 4 bases, with 12 bases sitting between them. The germline gives CDR1 DFQATT, CDR2 SNEGSKA (reference sequence). In regard to this clonotype: Its specificity is not known.

Researchers made TCR cDNA using 5'RACE template switching, and this step added a universal primer site and UMIs. TCRdb processed the 5' RACE reads anew with MiXCR; each CDR3 protein has one entry. The data hold some 600,000 distinct CDR3 sequences, with around a sixth observed a single time. This clonotype was sampled from a man aged 18 to 30 who received the YFV17D yellow fever vaccine. Specimen: PBMCs, collected roughly 5 days after the first yellow fever vaccination. The V call is TRBV20-1, the J call TRBJ1-1; D is unresolved. The CDR3 is CSARDLAGGTEAFF. The CDR3 DNA is TGCAGTGCTAGAGATCTAGCTGGAGGCACTGAAGCTTTCTTT.